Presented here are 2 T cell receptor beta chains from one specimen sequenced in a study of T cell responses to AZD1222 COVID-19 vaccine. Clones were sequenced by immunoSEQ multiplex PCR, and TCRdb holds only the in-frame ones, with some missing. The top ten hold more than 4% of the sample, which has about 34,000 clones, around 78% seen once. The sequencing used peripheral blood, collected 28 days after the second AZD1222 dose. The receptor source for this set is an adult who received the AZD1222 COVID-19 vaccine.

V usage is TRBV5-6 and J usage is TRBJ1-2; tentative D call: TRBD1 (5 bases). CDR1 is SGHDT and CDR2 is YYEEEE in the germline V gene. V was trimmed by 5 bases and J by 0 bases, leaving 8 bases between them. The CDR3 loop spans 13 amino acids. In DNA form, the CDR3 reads TGTGCCAGCAGGCAGACAGCTAACTATGGCTACACCTTC. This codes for CASRQTANYGYTF.

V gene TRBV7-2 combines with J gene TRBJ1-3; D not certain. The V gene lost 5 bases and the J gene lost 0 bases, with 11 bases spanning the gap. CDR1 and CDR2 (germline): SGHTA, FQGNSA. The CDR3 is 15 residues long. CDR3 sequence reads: CASSPYKSSGNTIYF. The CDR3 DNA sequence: TGTGCCAGCAGCCCGTATAAAAGCTCTGGAAACACCATATATTTT.